The following is a T cell receptor (beta chain) sequence with its context. The junction shows a germline mismatch at one end, possibly a read error. The record originates from a study of tumor and adjacent non-tumor tissue in lung cancer. Study details: Patients were aged 31 to 76, roughly 9 men and about five women, stage I to III.

TCRbeta libraries were built with three rounds of nested PCR, modified from ARM-PCR. Each CDR3 protein gets one entry after TCRdb re-called the multiplex PCR reads with MiXCR. Here the sample spans under 150,000 distinct CDR3 sequences, 55% to 75% being singletons. The template was RNA from unsorted bulk tissue. Chemotherapy-naive patients with new lung cancer underwent thoracic surgery in China, August–November 2014. This CDR3 has 15 residues. Germline CDR1 SGHDT, CDR2 YYEEEE. The clonotype was recovered from a man aged 30-40 years with non-small cell lung cancer. The chain combines TRBV5-6 with TRBJ2-3; the D gene is possibly TRBD2 (5 bases). The specimen sequenced was lung tumor tissue. CDR3 residues: CASSLYLPSTDTHYF. In DNA, the CDR3 is TGTGCCAGCAGCTTGTACTTACCTAGCACAGATACGCACTATTTT.